This TCR beta chain derives from a study of CD8 T cells in Susac syndrome. To note about this clonotype: A junction boundary mismatches the germline segment, possibly from a read error.

Sequencing of TCR beta was undertaken in CD8+ and CD4+ T cells derived from blood. TEMRA cells were FACS-enriched, and CD8+ and CD4+ T cells were isolated negatively. Random hexamers were used to reverse transcribe the RNA input (about 0.5 to 1 ug). TCR beta CDR3 was amplified by immunoSEQ covering 54 Vbeta and 13 Jbeta. TCRdb reprocessed the immunoSEQ multiplex PCR reads via MiXCR and lists one record per CDR3 protein. The sample contains over 95,000 distinct CDR3 sequences, about 90% of which appear only once. This clonotype originated in a human donor in good health. The sequencing sample was made of CD8+ T cells from PBMCs.

The CDR3 spells CASSVDGGNTEAFF. The DNA for the CDR3 is TGCGCCAGCAGCGTGGACGGGGGCAACACTGAAGCTTTTTTT. This chain links TRBV5-1 with TRBJ1-1; D might be TRBD1 (6 bases). Germline-derived CDR1 and CDR2 are SGHRS and YFSETQ. This CDR3 is built from 14 residues. Drawing the rest from reference TRBV5-1 and TRBJ1-1, the complete variable domain is KAGVTQTPRYLIKTRGQQVTLSCSPISGHRSVSWYQQTPGQGLQFLFEYFSETQRNKGNFPGRFSGRQFSNSRSEMNVSTLELGDSALYLCASSVDGGNTEAFFGQGTRLTVV.